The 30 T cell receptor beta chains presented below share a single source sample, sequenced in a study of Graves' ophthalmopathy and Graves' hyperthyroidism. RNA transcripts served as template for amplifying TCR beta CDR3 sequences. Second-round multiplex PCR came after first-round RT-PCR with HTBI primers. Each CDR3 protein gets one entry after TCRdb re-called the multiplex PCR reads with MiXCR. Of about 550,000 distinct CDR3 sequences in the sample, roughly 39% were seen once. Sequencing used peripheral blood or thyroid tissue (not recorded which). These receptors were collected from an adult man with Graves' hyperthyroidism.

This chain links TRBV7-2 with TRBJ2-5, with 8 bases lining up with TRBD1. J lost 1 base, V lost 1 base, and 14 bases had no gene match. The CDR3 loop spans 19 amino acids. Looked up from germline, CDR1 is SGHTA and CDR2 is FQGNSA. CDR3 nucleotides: TGTGCCAGCAGCTTAGTGGCTAGCGTTTTCGGACAGGGCCAAGAGACCCAGTACTTC. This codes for CASSLVASVFGQGQETQYF.

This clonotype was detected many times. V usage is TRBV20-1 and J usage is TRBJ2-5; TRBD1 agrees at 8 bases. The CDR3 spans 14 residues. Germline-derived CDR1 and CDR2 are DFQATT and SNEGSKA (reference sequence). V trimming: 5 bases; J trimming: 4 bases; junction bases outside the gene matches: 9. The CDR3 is CSASPPDRVETQYF. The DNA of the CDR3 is TGCAGTGCTTCCCCTCCGGACAGGGTAGAGACCCAGTACTTC.

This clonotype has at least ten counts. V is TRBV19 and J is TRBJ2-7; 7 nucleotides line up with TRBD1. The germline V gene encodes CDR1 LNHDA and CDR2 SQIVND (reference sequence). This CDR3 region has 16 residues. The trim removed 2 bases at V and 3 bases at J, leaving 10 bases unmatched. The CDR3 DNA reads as TGTGCCAGTAGTATAATCGTTCGGGACAGTCTCTACGAGCAGTACTTC. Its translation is CASSIIVRDSLYEQYF.

CDR3 nucleotide sequence: TGTGCCAGCAGCCAGGAGACAGGGGGCGCGGATGGCTACACCTTC. Translation: CASSQETGGADGYTF. V usage is TRBV3-1 and J usage is TRBJ1-2; 10 nucleotides line up with TRBD1. Germline values: CDR1 LGHDT, CDR2 YNNKEL (reference sequence). This CDR3 comprises 15 residues. The trim removed 3 bases at V and 6 bases at J, leaving 7 bases unmatched.

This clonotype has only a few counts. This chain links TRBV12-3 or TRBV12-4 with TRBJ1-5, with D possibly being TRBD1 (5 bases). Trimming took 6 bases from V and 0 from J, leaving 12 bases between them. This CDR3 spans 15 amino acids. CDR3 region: CASRRTGHSNQPQHF. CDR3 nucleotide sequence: TGTGCCAGCAGGCGAACAGGTCATAGCAATCAGCCCCAGCATTTT.

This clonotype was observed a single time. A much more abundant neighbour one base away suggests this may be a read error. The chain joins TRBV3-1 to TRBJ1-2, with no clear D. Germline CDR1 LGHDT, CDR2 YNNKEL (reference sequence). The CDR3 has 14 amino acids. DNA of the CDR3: TGTACCAGCAGCCAAGATCGGCTTTCGTATGGCTACACCTTC. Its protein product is CTSSQDRLSYGYTF.

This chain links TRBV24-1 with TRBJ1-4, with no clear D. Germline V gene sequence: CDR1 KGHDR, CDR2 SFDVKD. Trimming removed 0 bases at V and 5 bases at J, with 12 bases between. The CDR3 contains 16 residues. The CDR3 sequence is CATSDLAGGDNEKLFF. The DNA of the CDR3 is TGTGCCACCAGTGATTTGGCGGGAGGAGACAATGAAAAACTGTTTTTT.

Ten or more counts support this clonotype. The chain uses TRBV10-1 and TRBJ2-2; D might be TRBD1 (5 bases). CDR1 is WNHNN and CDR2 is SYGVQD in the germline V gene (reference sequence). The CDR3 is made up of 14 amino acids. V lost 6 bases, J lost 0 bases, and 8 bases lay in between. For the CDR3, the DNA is TGCGCCAGCAGCCCAGGGACGAACACCGGGGAGCTGTTTTTT. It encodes CASSPGTNTGELFF.

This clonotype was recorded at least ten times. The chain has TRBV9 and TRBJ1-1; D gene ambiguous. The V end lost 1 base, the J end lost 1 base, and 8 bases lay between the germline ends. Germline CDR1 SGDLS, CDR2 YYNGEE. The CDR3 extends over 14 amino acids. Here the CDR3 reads CASSVNSGNTEAFF. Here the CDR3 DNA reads TGTGCCAGCAGCGTAAATTCGGGGAACACTGAAGCTTTCTTT. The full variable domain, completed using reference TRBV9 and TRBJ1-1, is DSGVTQTPKHLITATGQRVTLRCSPRSGDLSVYWYQQSLDQGLQFLIQYYNGEERAKGNILERFSAQQFPDLHSELNLSSLELGDSALYFCASSVNSGNTEAFFGQGTRLTVV.

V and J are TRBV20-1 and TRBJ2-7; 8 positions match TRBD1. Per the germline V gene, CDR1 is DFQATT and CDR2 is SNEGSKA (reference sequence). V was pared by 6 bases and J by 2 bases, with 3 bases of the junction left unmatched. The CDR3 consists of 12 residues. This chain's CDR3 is CSAQDRAYEQYF. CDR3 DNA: TGCAGTGCCCAGGACAGGGCCTACGAGCAGTACTTC.

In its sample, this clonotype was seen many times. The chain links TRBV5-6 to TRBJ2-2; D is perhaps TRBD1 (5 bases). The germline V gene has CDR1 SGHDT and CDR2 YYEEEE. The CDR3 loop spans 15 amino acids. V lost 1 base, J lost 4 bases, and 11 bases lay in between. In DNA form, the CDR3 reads TGTGCCAGCAGCTTGTTAGGGGTGGGCACCGGGGAGCTGTTTTTT. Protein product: CASSLLGVGTGELFF. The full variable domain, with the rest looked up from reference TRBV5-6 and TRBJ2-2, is DAGVTQSPTHLIKTRGQQVTLRCSPKSGHDTVSWYQQALGQGPQFIFQYYEEEERQRGNFPDRFSGHQFPNYSSELNVNALLLGDSALYLCASSLLGVGTGELFFGEGSRLTVL.

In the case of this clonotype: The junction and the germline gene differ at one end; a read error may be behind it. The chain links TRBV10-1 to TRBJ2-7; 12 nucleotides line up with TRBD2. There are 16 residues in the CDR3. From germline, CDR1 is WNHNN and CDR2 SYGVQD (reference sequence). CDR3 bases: TGTGCCAGCTCACCAGCTAGCGGGAGGGTAATGTACGAGCAGTACTTC. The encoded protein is CASSPASGRVMYEQYF.

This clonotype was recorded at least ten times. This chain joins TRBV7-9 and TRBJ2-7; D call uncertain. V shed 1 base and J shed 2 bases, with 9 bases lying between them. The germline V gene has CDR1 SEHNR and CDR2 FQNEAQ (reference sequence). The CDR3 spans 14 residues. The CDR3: CASSLDLTPYEQYF. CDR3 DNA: TGTGCCAGCAGCTTAGATCTAACTCCCTACGAGCAGTACTTC.

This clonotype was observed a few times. This CDR3 reads CAISDPPENTEAFF. As DNA, the CDR3 is TGTGCCATCAGTGACCCGCCAGAGAACACTGAAGCTTTCTTT. The rearrangement uses TRBV10-3 and TRBJ1-1; D is ambiguous. V shed 3 bases and J shed 1 base, with 9 bases lying between them. The CDR3 extends over 14 amino acids. The germline V gene has CDR1 ENHRY and CDR2 SYGVKD.

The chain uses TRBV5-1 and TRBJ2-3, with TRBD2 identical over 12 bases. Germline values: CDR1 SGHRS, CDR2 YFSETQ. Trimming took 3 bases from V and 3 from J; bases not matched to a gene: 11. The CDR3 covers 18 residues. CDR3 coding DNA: TGCGCCAGCAGCTCGAGACCAGGACTAGCGGGATGGACAGATACGCAGTATTTT. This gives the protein CASSSRPGLAGWTDTQYF.

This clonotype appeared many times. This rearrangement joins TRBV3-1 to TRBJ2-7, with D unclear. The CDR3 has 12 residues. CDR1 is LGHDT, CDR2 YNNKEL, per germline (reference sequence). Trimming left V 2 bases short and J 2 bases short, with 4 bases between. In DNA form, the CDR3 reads TGTGCCAGCAGCCAAAGGACCTACGAGCAGTACTTC. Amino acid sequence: CASSQRTYEQYF.

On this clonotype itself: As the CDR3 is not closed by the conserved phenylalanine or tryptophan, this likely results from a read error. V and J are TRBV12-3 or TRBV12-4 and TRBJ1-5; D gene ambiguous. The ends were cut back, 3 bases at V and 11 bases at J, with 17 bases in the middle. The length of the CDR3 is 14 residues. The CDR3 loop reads CASSFSLGQETQHL. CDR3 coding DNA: TGTGCCAGCAGTTTTAGTCTAGGGCAAGAGACCCAGCATCTT.

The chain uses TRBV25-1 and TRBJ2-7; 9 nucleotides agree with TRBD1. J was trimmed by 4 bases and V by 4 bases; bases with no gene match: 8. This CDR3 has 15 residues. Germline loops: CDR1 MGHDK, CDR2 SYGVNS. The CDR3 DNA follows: TGTGCCAGCAGTGGCGCAGGACAGGGGTCATACGAGCAGTACTTC. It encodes CASSGAGQGSYEQYF.

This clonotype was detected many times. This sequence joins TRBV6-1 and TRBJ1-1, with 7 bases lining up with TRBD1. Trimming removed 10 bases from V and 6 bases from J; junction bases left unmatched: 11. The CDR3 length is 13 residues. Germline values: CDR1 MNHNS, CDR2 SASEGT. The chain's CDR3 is CATDQGDRAEAFF. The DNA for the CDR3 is TGTGCCACCGATCAGGGGGATAGGGCTGAAGCTTTCTTT.

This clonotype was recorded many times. In DNA form, the CDR3 reads TGTGCCAGCAGCAACACATATAGCAATCAGCCCCAGCATTTT. Translating it yields CASSNTYSNQPQHF. The chain employs TRBV6-5 and TRBJ1-5; D gene unclear. Trimming stripped 6 bases from V and 0 bases from J, with 9 bases between. The V gene's germline CDR1 is MNHEY and CDR2 SVGAGI. The CDR3 sequence is 14 residues long.

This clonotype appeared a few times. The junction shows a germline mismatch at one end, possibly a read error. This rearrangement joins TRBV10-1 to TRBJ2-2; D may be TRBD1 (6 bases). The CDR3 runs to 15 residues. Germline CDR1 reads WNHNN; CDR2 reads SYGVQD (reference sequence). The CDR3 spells CASSPTGDNTGELFF. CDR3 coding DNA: TGCGCCAGCAGCCCGACAGGAGATAACACCGGGGAGCTGTTCTTT.

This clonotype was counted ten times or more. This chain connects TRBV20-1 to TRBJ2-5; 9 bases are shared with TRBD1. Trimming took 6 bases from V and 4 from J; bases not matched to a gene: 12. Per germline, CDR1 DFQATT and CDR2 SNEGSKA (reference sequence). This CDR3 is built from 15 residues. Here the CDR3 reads CSAPDRGKGGETQYF. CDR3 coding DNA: TGCAGTGCGCCTGACAGGGGGAAAGGCGGAGAGACCCAGTACTTC.

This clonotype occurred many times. As DNA, the CDR3 is TGCGCCAGCAGCCAAGAATTGACGAAGACCCAGTACTTC. Translated, it gives CASSQELTKTQYF. This rearrangement joins TRBV4-1 to TRBJ2-5; D remains unclear. The CDR3 consists of 13 residues. V lost 0 bases and J lost 6, with 8 bases in between. The V gene's germline CDR1 is MGHRA and CDR2 YSYEKL.

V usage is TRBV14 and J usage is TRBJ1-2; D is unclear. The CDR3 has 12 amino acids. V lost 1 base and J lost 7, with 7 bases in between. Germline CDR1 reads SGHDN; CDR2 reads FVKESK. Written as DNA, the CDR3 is TGTGCCAGCAGCCAAGGACGAGGTGGCTACACCTTC. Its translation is CASSQGRGGYTF.

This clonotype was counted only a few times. DNA of the CDR3: TGTGCCAGTAGTACTCCCGGGACGGCTGGCTACACCTTC. Translation gives CASSTPGTAGYTF. The gene calls are TRBV19 and TRBJ1-2; the D gene is possibly TRBD1 (5 bases). The ends were cut back, 4 bases at V and 7 bases at J, with 13 bases in the middle. The germline V gene has CDR1 LNHDA and CDR2 SQIVND (reference sequence). The CDR3 loop spans 13 amino acids.

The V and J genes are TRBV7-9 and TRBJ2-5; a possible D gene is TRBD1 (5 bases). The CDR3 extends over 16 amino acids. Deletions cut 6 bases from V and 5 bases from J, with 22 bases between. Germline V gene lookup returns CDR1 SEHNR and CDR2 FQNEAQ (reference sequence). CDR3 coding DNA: TGTGCCAGCAGTTTACTCGGCAGGGCTTCCCGGGAGACCCAGTACTTC. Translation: CASSLLGRASRETQYF.

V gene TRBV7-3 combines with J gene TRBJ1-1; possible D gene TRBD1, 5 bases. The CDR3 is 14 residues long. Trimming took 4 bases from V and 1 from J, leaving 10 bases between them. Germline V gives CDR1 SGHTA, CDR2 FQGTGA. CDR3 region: CASSSGHPNTEAFF. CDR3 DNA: TGTGCCAGCAGCTCTGGACACCCGAACACTGAAGCTTTCTTT.

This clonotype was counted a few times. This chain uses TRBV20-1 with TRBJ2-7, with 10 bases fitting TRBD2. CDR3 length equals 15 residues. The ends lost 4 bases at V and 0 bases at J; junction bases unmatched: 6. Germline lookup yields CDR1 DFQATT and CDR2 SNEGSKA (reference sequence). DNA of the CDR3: TGCAGTGCTACTGTTCTAGCGGGGGACTCCTACGAGCAGTACTTC. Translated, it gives CSATVLAGDSYEQYF.

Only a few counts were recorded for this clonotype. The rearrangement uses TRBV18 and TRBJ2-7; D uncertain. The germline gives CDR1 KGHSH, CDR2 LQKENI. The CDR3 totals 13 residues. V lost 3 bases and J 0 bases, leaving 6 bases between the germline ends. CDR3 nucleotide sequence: TGTGCCAGCTCACCCGCGGCCTCCTACGAGCAGTACTTC. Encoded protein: CASSPAASYEQYF.

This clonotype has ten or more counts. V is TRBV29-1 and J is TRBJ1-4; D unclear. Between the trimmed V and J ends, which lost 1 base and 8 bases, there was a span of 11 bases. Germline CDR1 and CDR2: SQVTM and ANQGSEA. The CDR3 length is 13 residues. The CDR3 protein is CSVEGGLGEKLFF. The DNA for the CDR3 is TGCAGCGTTGAAGGGGGTCTGGGGGAAAAACTGTTTTTT.